Described below is a single T cell receptor (beta chain) sequence and its context. This sample is part of a study of technical replicates of blood from a few donors. The assay was immunoSEQ multiplex PCR, and TCRdb's table has in-frame clones only and misses some. The data show approximately 70,000 clones, roughly 95% seen once. Per the germline V gene, CDR1 is SGHDT and CDR2 is YYEEEE. The CDR3 is 17 residues long. V lost 1 base and J 5 bases, leaving 21 bases between the germline ends. The gene calls are TRBV5-6 and TRBJ2-5; D is perhaps TRBD2 (6 bases). The source is a human donor in good health. The sequenced sample was T cells isolated from PBMCs. CDR3 nucleotides: TGTGCCAGCAGCTTGAAATCGGGGTCTCGCGGGGCGGAGACCCAGTACTTC. Translated, it gives CASSLKSGSRGAETQYF.